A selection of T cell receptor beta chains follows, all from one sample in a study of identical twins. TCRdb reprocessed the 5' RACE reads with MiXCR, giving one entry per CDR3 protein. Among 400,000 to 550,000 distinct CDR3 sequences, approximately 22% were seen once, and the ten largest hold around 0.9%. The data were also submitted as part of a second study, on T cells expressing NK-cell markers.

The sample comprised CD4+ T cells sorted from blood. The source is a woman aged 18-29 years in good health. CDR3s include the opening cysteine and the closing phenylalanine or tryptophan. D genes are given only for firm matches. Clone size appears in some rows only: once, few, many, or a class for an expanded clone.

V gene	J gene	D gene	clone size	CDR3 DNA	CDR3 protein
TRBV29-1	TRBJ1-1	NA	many	TGCAGCGTTGAGTCCAGGCAGAACACTGAAGCTTTCTTT	CSVESRQNTEAFF
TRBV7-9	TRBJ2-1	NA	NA	TGTGCCAGCAGCCGTAGGAGTTTCAATGAGCAGTTCTTC	CASSRRSFNEQFF
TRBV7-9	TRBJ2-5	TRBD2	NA	TGTGCCAGCAGCTCCGGTCGGGAGGGGTGGGGGGAGACCCAGTACTTC	CASSSGREGWGETQYF
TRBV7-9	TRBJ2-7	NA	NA	TGTGCCAGCAGCTTAGGGGCCAGCGATCGGGCGCAGTACTTC	CASSLGASDRAQYF
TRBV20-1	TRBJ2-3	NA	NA	TGCAGTGCCAGCCTTAGCGGCCACTTCACAGATACGCAGTATTTT	CSASLSGHFTDTQYF
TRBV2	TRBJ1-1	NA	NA	TGTGCCAGCAGTGCCGGCGCTGAAGCTTTCTTT	CASSAGAEAFF
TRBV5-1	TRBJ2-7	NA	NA	TGCGCCAGCAGGGCAGGGGACGAGCAGTACTTC	CASRAGDEQYF
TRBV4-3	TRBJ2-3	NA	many	TGCGCCAGCAGCCAAGAAGGGGGGCGTGGGGTAGCGTATTTT	CASSQEGGRGVAYF
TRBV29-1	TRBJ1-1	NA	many	TGCAGCGTTGGGCAGACGAACACTGAAGCTTTCTTT	CSVGQTNTEAFF
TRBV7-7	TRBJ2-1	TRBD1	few	TGTGCCAGCAGCCCCTACAGGGGTGACGATGAGCAGTTCTTC	CASSPYRGDDEQFF
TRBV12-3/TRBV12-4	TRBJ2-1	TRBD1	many	TGTGCCAGCAGTTTAGGACAGGGCCATGAGCAGTTCTTC	CASSLGQGHEQFF
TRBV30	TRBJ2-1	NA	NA	TGTGCCTGGAGTGTACGAGTGGGAGGCCGACGGCACAGTGAGCAGTTCTTC	CAWSVRVGGRRHSEQFF
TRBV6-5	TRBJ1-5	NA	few	TGTGCCAGCAGTTACGGGGTCAGATCATATAGCAATCAGCCCCAGCATTTT	CASSYGVRSYSNQPQHF
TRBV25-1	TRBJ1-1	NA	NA	TGTGCCAGCAGTGAATTAATGAACACTGAAGCTTTCTTT	CASSELMNTEAFF
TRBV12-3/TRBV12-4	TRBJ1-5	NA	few	TGTGCCAGCAGTTTCTCTGGAGGTCAGCCCCAGCATTTT	CASSFSGGQPQHF
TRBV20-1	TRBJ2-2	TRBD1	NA	TGCAGTGCTAGAAAACAGGGGGCGGGTACCGGGGAGCTGTTTTTT	CSARKQGAGTGELFF
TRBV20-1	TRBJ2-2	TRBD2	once	TGCAGTGCTAGGGGGGCTAGCGGGGGCGCAAACACCGGGGAGCTGTTTTTT	CSARGASGGANTGELFF
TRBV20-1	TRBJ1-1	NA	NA	TGCAGTGCTACCCGACAGACGAACACTGAAGCTTTCTTT	CSATRQTNTEAFF
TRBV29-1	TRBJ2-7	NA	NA	TGCAGCGTTGCGGCTTGGGGAGCTGGAGTCCCCTACGAGCAGTACTTC	CSVAAWGAGVPYEQYF
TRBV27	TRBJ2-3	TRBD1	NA	TGTGCCAGCAGAGCCGGGACAGGGTATGCAGATACGCAGTATTTT	CASRAGTGYADTQYF
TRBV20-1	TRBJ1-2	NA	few	TGCAGTGCCATCGACATGCTAGGGGGCTACACCTTC	CSAIDMLGGYTF
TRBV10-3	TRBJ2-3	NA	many	TGTGCCATCAGTGACCAGTCAGCTTCAGATACGCAGTATTTT	CAISDQSASDTQYF
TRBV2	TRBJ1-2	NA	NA	TGTGCCAGCAGTGGTGTGGATGGGGGCCTGGCGGGCTACACCTTC	CASSGVDGGLAGYTF
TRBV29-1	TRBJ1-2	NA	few	TGCAGCGTTAGAGGGGACGGAGACTATGGCTACACCTTC	CSVRGDGDYGYTF
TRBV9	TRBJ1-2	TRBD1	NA	TGTGCCAGCAGCGTAGATCAGGGGGTTCACTATGGCTACACCTTC	CASSVDQGVHYGYTF
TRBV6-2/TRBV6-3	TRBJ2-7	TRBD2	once	TGTGCCACTTCCGGGACTAGCGGTACCTACGAGCAGTACTTC	CATSGTSGTYEQYF
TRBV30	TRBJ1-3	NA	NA	TGTGCCCGGGAACGGGGAAGCACCATATATTTT	CARERGSTIYF
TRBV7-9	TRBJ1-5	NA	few	TGTGCCAGCAGCTGGGATTATCAGCCCCAGCATTTT	CASSWDYQPQHF
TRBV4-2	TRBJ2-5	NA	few	TGTGCCAGCAGCCAAGGGGTAGGGCTGTCTGAGACCCAGTACTTC	CASSQGVGLSETQYF
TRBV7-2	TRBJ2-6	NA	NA	TGTGCCAGCAGCTCGCGAGCGGTTTCTGGGGCCAACGTCCTGACTTTC	CASSSRAVSGANVLTF
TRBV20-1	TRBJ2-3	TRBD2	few	TGCAGTGCTCGGACTAGCGGGGCCACAGATACGCAGTATTTT	CSARTSGATDTQYF
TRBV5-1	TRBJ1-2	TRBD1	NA	TGCGCCAGCAGCCAACGGACCGGGACAGGGTATGGCTACACCTTC	CASSQRTGTGYGYTF
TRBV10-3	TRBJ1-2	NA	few	TGTGCCATCAGTGAGGTCGCGGGGGGCTATGGCTACACCTTC	CAISEVAGGYGYTF
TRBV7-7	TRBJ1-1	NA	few	TGTGCCAGCAGCCCGAGGCCGGACACTGAAGCTTTCTTT	CASSPRPDTEAFF
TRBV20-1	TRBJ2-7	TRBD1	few	TGCAGTGCGGTAGACAGGACAGGAGCTATATACGAGCAGTACTTC	CSAVDRTGAIYEQYF
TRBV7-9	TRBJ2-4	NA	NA	TGTGCCAGCAGCTTACAGGCGGTTGCGCACATTCAGTACTTC	CASSLQAVAHIQYF
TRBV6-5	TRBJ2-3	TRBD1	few	TGTGCCAGCAGTATACAGGGGTGGACAGATACGCAGTATTTT	CASSIQGWTDTQYF